Listed below are T cell receptor beta chains from one sample, sequenced in a study of blood T cell repertoires in COVID-19. The method was immunoSEQ multiplex PCR; TCRdb's version includes in-frame clones alone and lacks a portion of them. This sample has some 80,000 clones, with more than 60% found just once. Material: peripheral blood. The receptors were gathered from a human donor in a cohort sampled during active COVID-19. The CDR3 runs from the conserved cysteine through the conserved F or W. D genes are given only for firm matches. Clone size is given for some rows only: seen once, a few or many times, or a class if the clone is expanded.

V gene	D gene	J gene	clone size	CDR3 DNA	CDR3 protein
TRBV4-3	TRBD1	TRBJ1-1	NA	TGCGCCAGCAGCCAAGAGCGGGAGACAGGGGGTAGAGCTTTCTTT	CASSQERETGGRAFF
TRBV7-2	TRBD2	TRBJ2-3	NA	TGTGCCAGCAGCCGGGTCCGGGGGGGGCCAGATACGCAGTATTTT	CASSRVRGGPDTQYF
TRBV30	NA	TRBJ1-6	NA	TGTGCCTGGAGGGCAGGCCCCTATAATTCACCCCTCCACTTT	CAWRAGPYNSPLHF
TRBV19	NA	TRBJ2-7	NA	TGTGCCAGTAGTCTAGGGACACTGCTGACCTACGAGCAGTACTTC	CASSLGTLLTYEQYF
TRBV9	TRBD1	TRBJ1-2	once	TGTGCCAGCAGCGCGACGGACAGGGGCTCTTATGGCTACACCTTC	CASSATDRGSYGYTF
TRBV18	NA	TRBJ1-1	NA	TGTGCCAGCTCACCAGGTCAGGCAGTGAACACTGAAGCTTTCTTT	CASSPGQAVNTEAFF
TRBV6-5	NA	TRBJ2-7	once	TGTGCCAGCAGGGCCAGGGGGGCCCTCCCCGAGCAGTACTTC	CASRARGALPEQYF
TRBV7-9	NA	TRBJ2-2	few	TGTGCCAGCAGCCCGCCGGGACTGCGAACCGGGGAGCTGTTTTTT	CASSPPGLRTGELFF
TRBV5-4	TRBD1	TRBJ1-2	NA	TGTGCCAGCAGCTTGCCGGGACAGGGGGCCTACACCTTC	CASSLPGQGAYTF
TRBV11-3	TRBD2	TRBJ2-3	NA	TGTGCCAGCAGCTTGATAGCGGGGGGGCGGACAGATACGCAGTATTTT	CASSLIAGGRTDTQYF
TRBV6-5	TRBD1	TRBJ1-5	NA	TGTGCCAGCAGTTATGACAGGGTGCAGCCCCAGCATTTT	CASSYDRVQPQHF
TRBV5-1	NA	TRBJ2-5	NA	TGCGCCAGCACAGAAATGGGGGCAGCTCAAGAGACCCAGTACTTC	CASTEMGAAQETQYF
TRBV6-6	TRBD1	TRBJ2-7	NA	TGTGCCAGCAGTTACTCGCGGACAGGGGTCGACGAGCAGTACTTC	CASSYSRTGVDEQYF
TRBV19	NA	TRBJ2-1	NA	TGTGCCAGTAGTATAGATAGGAGAAACAATGAGCAGTTCTTC	CASSIDRRNNEQFF
TRBV5-1	NA	TRBJ1-1	NA	TGCGCCAGCAGCTTCCGGACACGGAACACTGAAGCTTTCTTT	CASSFRTRNTEAFF
TRBV5-1	TRBD1	TRBJ1-5	NA	TGCGCCAGCAGCTCGACAGGGGGATCAAGGCAGCCCCAGCATTTT	CASSSTGGSRQPQHF
TRBV6-2/TRBV6-3	TRBD2	TRBJ2-7	once	TGTGCCAGCAGTCAACCTAGCGGGGGCTCCTACGAGCAGTACTTC	CASSQPSGGSYEQYF
TRBV28	TRBD1	TRBJ1-1	NA	TGTGCCAGCAGGGGACAGGGGAACACTGAAGCTTTCTTT	CASRGQGNTEAFF
TRBV3-1/TRBV3-2	TRBD1	TRBJ2-6	few	TGTGCCAGCAGCCACCAGACAGGGGCTGGGGCCAACGTCCTGACTTTC	CASSHQTGAGANVLTF
TRBV5-1	TRBD2	TRBJ2-5	NA	TGCGCCAGCATACTGACTAGCGGGGTAGAGACCCAGTACTTC	CASILTSGVETQYF
TRBV3-1/TRBV3-2	TRBD1	TRBJ2-7	few	TGTGCCAGCAGCCAAGATTTTAGGGTAAGGGGGCTGCAGTACTTC	CASSQDFRVRGLQYF
TRBV7-2	TRBD2	TRBJ2-7	NA	TGTGCCAGCAGCTTAGGGACTAGCGGGGGGTGGGAGCAGTACTTC	CASSLGTSGGWEQYF
TRBV18	NA	TRBJ2-1	once	TGTGCCAGCTCACCCCTTTATGGGGCCAATGAGCAGTTCTTC	CASSPLYGANEQFF
TRBV5-1	TRBD2	TRBJ2-7	NA	TGCGCCAGCAGCTTGGGGGGACTAGCGGGAGCCTACGAGCAGTACTTC	CASSLGGLAGAYEQYF
TRBV6-5	NA	TRBJ1-1	NA	TGTGCCAGCAGTTACCAGGCTGCGGGCACTGAAGCTTTCTTT	CASSYQAAGTEAFF
TRBV4-3	NA	TRBJ2-3	NA	TGCGCCAGCAGCCAGAACACGGGATACGGCACAGATACGCAGTATTTT	CASSQNTGYGTDTQYF
TRBV28	NA	TRBJ1-4	NA	TGTGCCAGCGAGGGGGGGCCTAATGAAAAACTGTTTTTT	CASEGGPNEKLFF
TRBV2	NA	TRBJ1-1	few	TGTGCCTCTGCCCCCGAGGTTGGGACTGAAGCTTTCTTT	CASAPEVGTEAFF
TRBV6-2/TRBV6-3	TRBD2	TRBJ2-3	NA	TGTGCCAGCAGTTTAGCGGGGACAGATACGCAGTATTTT	CASSLAGTDTQYF
TRBV5-1	NA	TRBJ2-1	NA	TGCGCCAGCACCCTTCCTTTCCAAGGGACTCTTAACAATGAGCAGTTCTTC	CASTLPFQGTLNNEQFF
TRBV11-1	TRBD2	TRBJ2-7	NA	TGTGCCAGCAGCATAACGACTAGCGGGAACTACGAGCAGTACTTC	CASSITTSGNYEQYF
TRBV2	NA	TRBJ2-4	NA	TGTGCCAGCAGCCTACCCGGGGGTACAAACATTCAGTACTTC	CASSLPGGTNIQYF
TRBV5-1	NA	TRBJ1-3	NA	TGCGCCAGCAGCTTGGCCGCGCAGGGAAGAAACACCATATATTTT	CASSLAAQGRNTIYF
TRBV5-1	TRBD1	TRBJ2-1	NA	TGCGCCAGCAGCCCGTATGGGACAGGGGACCTCTACAATGAGCAGTTCTTC	CASSPYGTGDLYNEQFF
TRBV7-9	TRBD2	TRBJ2-1	NA	TGTGCCAGCAGCATCAGCGGGGGAGGCTACAATGAGCAGTTCTTC	CASSISGGGYNEQFF